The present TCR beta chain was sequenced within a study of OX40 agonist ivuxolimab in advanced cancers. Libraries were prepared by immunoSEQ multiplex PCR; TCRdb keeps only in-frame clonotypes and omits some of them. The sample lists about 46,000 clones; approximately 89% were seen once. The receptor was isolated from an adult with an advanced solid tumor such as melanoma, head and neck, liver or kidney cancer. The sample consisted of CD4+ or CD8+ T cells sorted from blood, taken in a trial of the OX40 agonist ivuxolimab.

CDR3 residues: CASSSIGDYEQYF. The CDR3 DNA is TGTGCCAGCAGTTCAATAGGGGACTACGAGCAGTACTTC. The V call is TRBV28, the J call TRBJ2-7; D is possibly TRBD1 (5 bases). The V end was cut by 4 bases, the J end by 3 bases, with 10 bases between. The germline CDR1 and CDR2 sequences are MDHEN and SYDVKM. The CDR3 totals 13 residues.